A single sample is the source of the 32 T cell receptor beta chains below, sequenced in a study of human T cells and chemical hapten exposure. The authors extracted total RNA from unfractionated whole blood. TCRdb independently ran MiXCR on the 5' RACE reads; one entry per CDR3 protein. The sample has approximately 80,000 distinct CDR3 sequences, more than 15% seen once. Every receptor here comes from a female donor in good health.

This chain uses TRBV20-1 with TRBJ2-1; 9 bases are a match to TRBD2. Germline CDR1 DFQATT, CDR2 SNEGSKA (reference sequence). This CDR3 is built from 13 residues. This CDR3 is CRLASGIPNEQFF. The CDR3 region has the DNA TGCAGACTGGCTAGCGGGATCCCCAATGAGCAGTTCTTC.

The gene calls are TRBV5-1 and TRBJ2-3; D is undetermined. The CDR3 is 11 residues long. Germline CDR1 SGHRS, CDR2 YFSETQ. Trimming left V 5 bases short and J 3 bases short, with 4 bases between. The CDR3 coding sequence is TGCGCCAGCAGAGATACAGATACGCAGTATTTT. Its translation: CASRDTDTQYF.

Only a few counts were recorded for this clonotype. The chain uses TRBV20-1 and TRBJ1-2; 10 bases match TRBD1. The CDR3 extends over 15 amino acids. After removal of 5 bases from V and 0 bases from J, the junction contained 6 bases not matched to a gene. Looked up from germline, CDR1 is DFQATT and CDR2 is SNEGSKA (reference sequence). CDR3 sequence: CSASGTGDPNYGYTF. The CDR3 DNA is TGCAGTGCTTCCGGGACAGGGGACCCTAACTATGGCTACACCTTC.

The rearrangement joins TRBV27 to TRBJ2-3; D is unclear. The germline gives CDR1 MNHEY, CDR2 SMNVEV (reference sequence). Trimming removed 5 bases at V and 0 bases at J, with 12 bases between. The length of the CDR3 is 15 residues. Here the CDR3 DNA reads TGTGCCAGCAGTCCCTGGGCGTCTAGCACAGATACGCAGTATTTT. It yields the protein CASSPWASSTDTQYF.

This clonotype was seen more than once but under ten times. V gene TRBV14 combines with J gene TRBJ2-1, with TRBD2 identical over 13 bases. The length of the CDR3 is 18 residues. CDR1 and CDR2 from the germline V gene are SGHDN and FVKESK. Trimming removed 2 bases from V and 9 bases from J; junction bases left unmatched: 13. This CDR3 reads CASSQLQPGLAGRSEQFF. In DNA, the CDR3 is TGTGCCAGCAGCCAACTTCAACCGGGACTAGCGGGACGGTCTGAGCAGTTCTTC.

V usage is TRBV20-1 and J usage is TRBJ2-2; 11 nucleotides align to TRBD2. V lost 4 bases to trimming and J lost 6 bases; unmatched junction nucleotides: 7. This CDR3 spans 15 amino acids. Looked up from germline, CDR1 is DFQATT and CDR2 is SNEGSKA (reference sequence). CDR3 DNA sequence: TGCAGTGCTACCTCCGGGACTAGCGGATCCGGGGAGCTGTTTTTT. The encoded protein is CSATSGTSGSGELFF.

This clonotype ranks as medium-sized. The V call is TRBV4-1, the J call TRBJ2-3; unclear D gene. The CDR3 is 15 residues long. V was cut by 6 bases and J by 0 bases, with 13 bases left in between. Germline V gene lookup returns CDR1 MGHRA and CDR2 YSYEKL. The CDR3 coding sequence is TGCGCCAGCAGTGCCACCGGTCCAAGCACAGATACGCAGTATTTT. Translating it yields CASSATGPSTDTQYF.

The V call is TRBV19, the J call TRBJ2-2; D tentatively reads TRBD1 or TRBD2 (5 bases each). The length of the CDR3 is 15 residues. Germline V gene lookup returns CDR1 LNHDA and CDR2 SQIVND (reference sequence). V gave up 7 bases and J gave up 6 bases, with 18 bases separating them. DNA for the CDR3: TGTGCCAGTACCTCGCTCGGGACCACCCCCGGGGAGCTGTTTTTT. It yields the protein CASTSLGTTPGELFF.

This clonotype turned up a few times. This rearrangement joins TRBV6-1 to TRBJ2-2; the match to TRBD1 covers 9 bases. Trimming cost V 4 bases and J 6 bases; bases outside gene matches: 3. The CDR3 is 14 residues long. Germline values: CDR1 MNHNS, CDR2 SASEGT. For the CDR3, the DNA is TGTGCCAGCAGTGGGGACAGGGTCTCCGGGGAGCTGTTTTTT. The encoded protein is CASSGDRVSGELFF.

There are a few counts of this clonotype. This chain connects TRBV6-4 to TRBJ2-3; 9 bases fit TRBD2. The V and J ends lost 4 bases and 2 bases, in that order; junction bases with no gene match: 1. This CDR3 is built from 14 residues. Per germline, CDR1 MRHNA and CDR2 SNTAGT. This CDR3 reads CASSASGDTDTQYF. The CDR3 DNA follows: TGTGCCAGCAGTGCTAGCGGGGACACAGATACGCAGTATTTT.

The J gene is TRBJ2-7, the V gene TRBV4-2; 11 nucleotides line up with TRBD2. J was trimmed by 3 bases and V by 0 bases; bases with no gene match: 4. Germline V gene lookup returns CDR1 LGHNA and CDR2 YNFKEQ. The CDR3 spans 16 residues. The CDR3 bases are TGTGCCAGCAGCCAAGAACTAGCGGGGGCCGGCTACGAGCAGTACTTC. Protein sequence: CASSQELAGAGYEQYF.

The V and J genes are TRBV9 and TRBJ2-7; D not resolved. There are 15 residues in the CDR3. The ends were cut back, 4 bases at V and 3 bases at J, with 17 bases in the middle. Germline V gives CDR1 SGDLS, CDR2 YYNGEE. CDR3 sequence: CASSPRAPDFYEQYF. As DNA, the CDR3 is TGTGCCAGCAGCCCCCGAGCCCCCGACTTCTACGAGCAGTACTTC.

The V and J genes are TRBV19 and TRBJ2-2; no reliable D call. The CDR3 totals 17 residues. V was shortened by 0 bases and J by 4 bases, with 15 bases between the two germline ends. Germline V gene sequence: CDR1 LNHDA, CDR2 SQIVND (reference sequence). The CDR3 loop reads CASSIDRPALGTGELFF. The CDR3 DNA reads as TGTGCCAGTAGTATAGATCGGCCCGCTCTGGGCACCGGGGAGCTGTTTTTT. Full variable domain (rest looked up from reference TRBV19 and TRBJ2-2): DGGITQSPKYLFRKEGQNVTLSCEQNLNHDAMYWYRQDPGQGLRLIYYSQIVNDFQKGDIAEGYSVSREKKESFPLTVTSAQKNPTAFYLCASSIDRPALGTGELFFGEGSRLTVL.

The chain has TRBV6-2 or TRBV6-3 and TRBJ1-2; 9 nucleotides match TRBD1. Germline values: CDR1 MNHEY, CDR2 SVGEGT. The CDR3 is 14 amino acids. The V gene end was trimmed by 6 bases and the J gene end by 5 bases; junction bases not matched to a gene: 7. The CDR3 reads CASRPGQGTYGYTF. The CDR3 DNA reads TGTGCCAGCAGACCTGGACAGGGGACGTATGGCTACACCTTC.

The chain employs TRBV20-1 and TRBJ1-5; TRBD1 matches 7 bases. In germline, CDR1 is DFQATT, CDR2 SNEGSKA (reference sequence). J gave up 0 bases and V 6 bases, and 8 bases lay outside the gene matches. This CDR3 contains 15 residues. The CDR3 loop is CSAKDRSNSNQPQHF. CDR3 coding DNA: TGCAGTGCCAAGGACAGGTCTAATAGCAATCAGCCCCAGCATTTT.

This clonotype was counted between two and nine times. V and J are TRBV11-2 and TRBJ2-5, with a tentative D call TRBD2 (7 bases). This CDR3 has 16 residues. CDR1 and CDR2 (germline): SGHAT, FQNNGV. Trimming cost V 5 bases and J 7 bases, with 23 bases left between them. CDR3 bases: TGTGCCAGCAGCCCTCTTGGGGGGGCCGGCCGGCGGACCCAGTACTTC. Protein sequence: CASSPLGGAGRRTQYF.

The chain has TRBV14 and TRBJ1-2; possible D gene TRBD1, 5 bases. The germline V gene has CDR1 SGHDN and CDR2 FVKESK. The V and J ends lost 4 bases and 8 bases respectively, with 20 bases between them. The CDR3 is 15 amino acids. The CDR3 sequence is CASSPPLGTSRGYTF. The CDR3 DNA reads as TGTGCCAGCAGCCCCCCGTTGGGGACGAGTCGGGGCTACACCTTC.

This clonotype was picked up a small number of times. The chain recombines TRBV18 with TRBJ2-7; 9 bases are shared with TRBD1. The germline CDR1 and CDR2 sequences are KGHSH and LQKENI. The V and J ends lost 0 bases and 2 bases, in that order; junction bases with no gene match: 2. This CDR3 comprises 15 residues. The CDR3 bases are TGTGCCAGCTCACCACCGGGACAGGGTGCCTACGAGCAGTACTTC. Translated, it gives CASSPPGQGAYEQYF.

The table lists this clonotype with a few counts. This rearrangement joins TRBV29-1 to TRBJ2-5; 8 bases are shared with TRBD2. CDR3 length: 15 amino acids. Looked up from germline, CDR1 is SQVTM and CDR2 is ANQGSEA. Germline trimming cut 3 bases from V and 5 bases from J; bases unmatched to any gene: 11. The CDR3 sequence: CSVEGGRSGLETQYF. The DNA for the CDR3 is TGCAGCGTTGAGGGCGGGAGGTCGGGGTTGGAGACCCAGTACTTC.

The V and J genes are TRBV11-1 and TRBJ2-3; D gene unclear. Germline CDR1 is SGHAT and CDR2 is FQDESV (reference sequence). Deletions cut 6 bases from V and 0 bases from J, with 13 bases between. This CDR3 is 15 amino acids long. The CDR3 nucleotides read TGTGCCAGCAGTCTCCACCTCACTAGCACAGATACGCAGTATTTT. The encoded protein is CASSLHLTSTDTQYF.

The rearrangement joins TRBV13 to TRBJ2-2; weak D call: TRBD2 (7 bases). Between the trimmed V and J ends, which lost 5 bases and 2 bases, there was a span of 33 bases. This CDR3 region has 22 residues. Germline V gene sequence: CDR1 PRHDT, CDR2 FYEKMQ (reference sequence). The CDR3 DNA follows: TGTGCCAGCAGCGAACTCGGGGGGCTCGGGAATCTCCGCTTGGTAAACACCGGGGAGCTGTTTTTT. Its translation is CASSELGGLGNLRLVNTGELFF.

The table lists this clonotype with a few counts. The gene calls are TRBV6-1 and TRBJ1-1, with D possibly being TRBD1 (5 bases). V gave up 4 bases and J gave up 5 bases, with 11 bases separating them. CDR3 length: 13 amino acids. Germline assignment: CDR1 MNHNS and CDR2 SASEGT. CDR3 loop: CASSVDMGTEAFF. The CDR3 DNA follows: TGTGCCAGCAGTGTGGACATGGGGACTGAAGCTTTCTTT.

The chain uses TRBV29-1 and TRBJ2-1; 7 bases are a match to TRBD2. J lost 7 bases, V lost 8 bases, and 17 bases had no gene match. There are 15 residues in the CDR3. Germline V gives CDR1 SQVTM, CDR2 ANQGSEA. The CDR3 nucleotides read TGCAGCCCCCTCGAACAGCGGGAAGCAGGGAATGAGCAGTTCTTC. It yields the protein CSPLEQREAGNEQFF.

The V call is TRBV12-3 or TRBV12-4, the J call TRBJ2-1; TRBD2 matches 10 bases. The CDR3 has 14 residues. V was clipped by 7 bases and J by 8 bases; unmatched bases: 8. The CDR3 sequence is CASITGTSDDEQFF. CDR3 nucleotides: TGTGCCAGCATCACCGGGACTAGCGACGATGAGCAGTTCTTC.

This rearrangement joins TRBV24-1 to TRBJ1-5; D possibly corresponds to TRBD1 (6 bases). Germline loops: CDR1 KGHDR, CDR2 SFDVKD. Between the trimmed V and J ends, which lost 4 bases and 9 bases, there was a span of 12 bases. The CDR3 runs 13 residues. CDR3 sequence: CATSETGSGPQHF. The CDR3 nucleotides are TGTGCCACCAGTGAAACAGGGAGTGGGCCCCAGCATTTT.

This clonotype was observed a few times. The V call is TRBV6-2 or TRBV6-3, the J call TRBJ1-1, with TRBD1 matching 8 bases. The junction had 5 bases not matched to a gene; V was cut back by 6 bases and J by 5 bases. Germline V gives CDR1 MNHEY, CDR2 SVGEGT. The CDR3 spans 13 residues. The CDR3 is CASRTGVRTEAFF. The CDR3 DNA sequence: TGTGCCAGCAGGACAGGGGTGCGAACTGAAGCTTTCTTT.

This clonotype turned up a few times. The chain couples TRBV5-1 to TRBJ1-1; D not certain. The V end was cut by 0 bases, the J end by 4 bases, with 10 bases between. Germline V gene data show CDR1 as SGHRS and CDR2 as YFSETQ. This CDR3 is 14 amino acids long. CDR3 region: CASSLVTGSTEAFF. The CDR3, as DNA: TGCGCCAGCAGCTTGGTTACTGGGTCCACTGAAGCTTTCTTT.

J is TRBJ1-2 and V is TRBV7-2; D not resolved. V was pared by 1 base and J by 4 bases, with 22 bases between. The germline V gene encodes CDR1 SGHTA and CDR2 FQGNSA. The length of the CDR3 is 18 residues. CDR3 nucleotides: TGTGCCAGCAGCTTAGACGGCAGAAGCTCGAGTATCGCCTATGGCTACACCTTC. Its translation: CASSLDGRSSSIAYGYTF.

The genes are TRBV28 and TRBJ1-2; TRBD1 aligns across 9 bases. Unmatched junction bases numbered 16, after V lost 4 bases and J lost 4 bases. This CDR3 comprises 18 residues. Germline V gene lookup returns CDR1 MDHEN and CDR2 SYDVKM. CDR3 sequence reads: CASSSYTGGAQDFYGYTF. In DNA form, the CDR3 reads TGTGCCAGCAGTTCTTATACAGGGGGCGCGCAGGATTTCTATGGCTACACCTTC.

In this sample, this clonotype turned up a few times. The chain combines TRBV2 with TRBJ2-4; possibly TRBD1 for D (6 bases). Germline-derived CDR1 and CDR2 are SNHLY and FYNNEI. Trimming removed 1 base at V and 1 base at J, with 11 bases between. The CDR3 has 16 amino acids. CDR3 coding DNA: TGTGCCAGCAGTGAAGTGGGGGCGCGGGCCAAAAACATTCAGTACTTC. It yields the protein CASSEVGARAKNIQYF.

V and J are TRBV20-1 and TRBJ1-1, with D maybe TRBD1 (5 bases). The CDR3 runs 15 residues. The V gene's germline CDR1 is DFQATT and CDR2 SNEGSKA (reference sequence). The V end lost 5 bases, the J end lost 0 bases, and 16 bases lay between the germline ends. Here the CDR3 reads CSAPMGGVMNTEAFF. The CDR3 DNA reads TGCAGTGCTCCTATGGGGGGAGTGATGAACACTGAAGCTTTCTTT.

A few counts support this clonotype. The genes are TRBV28 and TRBJ1-2; D call uncertain. This CDR3 is built from 12 residues. V lost 3 bases and J 5 bases, leaving 7 bases between the germline ends. Germline V gene sequence: CDR1 MDHEN, CDR2 SYDVKM. CDR3 sequence reads: CASSFREYGYTF. In DNA, the CDR3 is TGTGCCAGCAGTTTTAGGGAGTATGGCTACACCTTC.